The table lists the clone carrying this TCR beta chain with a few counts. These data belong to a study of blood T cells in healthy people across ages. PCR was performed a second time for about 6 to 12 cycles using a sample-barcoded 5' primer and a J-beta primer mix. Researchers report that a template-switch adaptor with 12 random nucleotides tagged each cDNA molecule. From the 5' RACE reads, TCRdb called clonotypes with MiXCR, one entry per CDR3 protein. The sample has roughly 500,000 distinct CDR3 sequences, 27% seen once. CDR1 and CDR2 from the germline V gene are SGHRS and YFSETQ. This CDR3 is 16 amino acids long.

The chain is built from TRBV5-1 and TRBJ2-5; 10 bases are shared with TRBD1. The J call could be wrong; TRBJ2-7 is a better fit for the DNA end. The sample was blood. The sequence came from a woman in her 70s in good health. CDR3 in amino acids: CASGKTGTGVSYEQYF. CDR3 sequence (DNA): TGCGCCAGCGGCAAAACCGGGACAGGGGTCTCCTACGAGCAGTACTTC.